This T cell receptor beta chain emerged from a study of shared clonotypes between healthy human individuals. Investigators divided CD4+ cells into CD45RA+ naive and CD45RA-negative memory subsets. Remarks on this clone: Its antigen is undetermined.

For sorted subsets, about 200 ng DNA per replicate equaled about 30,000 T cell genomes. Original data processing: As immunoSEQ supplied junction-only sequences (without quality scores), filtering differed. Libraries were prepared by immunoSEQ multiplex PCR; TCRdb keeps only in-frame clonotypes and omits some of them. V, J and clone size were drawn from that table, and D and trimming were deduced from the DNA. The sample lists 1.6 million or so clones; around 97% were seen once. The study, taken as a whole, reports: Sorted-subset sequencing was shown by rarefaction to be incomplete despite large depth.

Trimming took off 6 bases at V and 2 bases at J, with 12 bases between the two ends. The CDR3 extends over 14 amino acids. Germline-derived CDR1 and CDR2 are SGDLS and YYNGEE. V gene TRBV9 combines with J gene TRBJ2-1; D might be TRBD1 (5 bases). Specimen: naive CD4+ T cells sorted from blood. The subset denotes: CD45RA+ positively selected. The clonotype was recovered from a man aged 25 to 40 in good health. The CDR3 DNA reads TGTGCCAGCACTTTGGGGCAGGCCTACAATGAGCAGTTCTTC. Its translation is CASTLGQAYNEQFF.